This paragraph covers one T cell receptor beta chain sequence. Its matching antigen is unknown. Measured with immunoSEQ multiplex PCR; TCRdb has only the in-frame clones, and not every one. The sample has roughly 28,000 clones, about 78% seen once. Each patient experienced a relapse that followed autologous stem cell transplantation, and brentuximab vedotin exposure varied. The sample is drawn from a study of PD-1 blockade in classical Hodgkin lymphoma. CDR1 is SGHNT and CDR2 is YENEEA in the germline V gene. CDR3 length: 15 amino acids. V lost 1 base and J lost 1, with 9 bases in between. Regarding the study as a whole: The repertoire differences lack a defined cause, possibly disease activity or prior therapy. Patients who began taking nivolumab under 1 year after ASCT were left out. For complete responders, baseline diversity was comparable to that of newly diagnosed patients.

The sequence came from a human donor with classical Hodgkin lymphoma. The starting material was peripheral blood mononuclear cells (PBMCs), obtained before the second cycle of nivolumab. The chain recombines TRBV11-3 with TRBJ2-3; a weak D match, TRBD2 (6 bases). CDR3 residues: CASSLVGGGTDTQYF. The CDR3 DNA is TGTGCCAGCAGCTTAGTGGGGGGAGGCACAGATACGCAGTATTTT.